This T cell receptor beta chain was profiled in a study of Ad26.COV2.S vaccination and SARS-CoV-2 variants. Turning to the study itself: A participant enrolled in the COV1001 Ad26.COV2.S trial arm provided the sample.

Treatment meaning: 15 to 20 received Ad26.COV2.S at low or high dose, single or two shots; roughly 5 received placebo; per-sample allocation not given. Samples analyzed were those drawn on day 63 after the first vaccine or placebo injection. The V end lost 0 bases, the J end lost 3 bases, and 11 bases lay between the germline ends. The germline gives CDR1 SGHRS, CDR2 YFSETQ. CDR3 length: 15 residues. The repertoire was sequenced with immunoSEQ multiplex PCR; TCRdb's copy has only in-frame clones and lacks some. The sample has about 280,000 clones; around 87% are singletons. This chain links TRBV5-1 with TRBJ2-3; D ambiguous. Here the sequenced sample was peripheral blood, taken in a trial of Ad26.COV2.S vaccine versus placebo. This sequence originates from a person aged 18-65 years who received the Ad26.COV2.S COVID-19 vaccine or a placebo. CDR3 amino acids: CASSLGGWRTDTQYF. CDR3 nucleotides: TGCGCCAGCAGCTTGGGTGGGTGGAGAACAGATACGCAGTATTTT.